This T cell receptor (beta chain) originates from a study of T cell changes during pregnancy in multiple sclerosis. TCRdb keeps only in-frame clones here, not all; method: immunoSEQ multiplex PCR. The sample holds around 100,000 clones, 92% seen once. Germline values: CDR1 LGHNA, CDR2 YSLEER. Trimming shortened V by 0 bases and J by 6 bases, and 14 bases separated the two germline ends. This CDR3 is built from 15 residues. This clone was observed a handful of times. The rearrangement joins TRBV4-3 to TRBJ1-1; D not resolved. The material was peripheral blood, obtained after pregnancy. The source is a female donor with multiple sclerosis, enrolled in a pregnancy study. In DNA, the CDR3 is TGCGCCAGCAGCCAAGATTCAGCCAGCGCTCCTGAAGCTTTCTTT. This codes for CASSQDSASAPEAFF.